The 8 T cell receptor beta chains below were found in one sample sequenced in a study of CD8 T cells in ankylosing spondylitis. TCRdb re-called the 5' RACE reads with MiXCR, one entry per CDR3 protein. The top ten clones hold approximately 2.1% of a sample with over 60,000 distinct CDR3 sequences, approximately 5.3% of them seen once. Sequenced: blood, either unsorted or a sorted T cell fraction (not recorded which). These receptor sequences come from a male donor with ankylosing spondylitis or in good health (not recorded which).

This clonotype was seen many times. The chain is built from TRBV5-1 and TRBJ1-4, with a tentative D call TRBD1 (6 bases). CDR1 and CDR2 (germline): SGHRS, YFSETQ. The CDR3 spans 14 residues. V lost 1 base, J lost 6 bases, and 10 bases lay in between. CDR3 in DNA: TGCGCCAGCAGCTTGAAACAGGGTGATGAAAAACTGTTTTTT. It codes for CASSLKQGDEKLFF.

This clonotype came up many times. J is TRBJ1-1 and V is TRBV4-1; D not certain. CDR1 and CDR2 from the germline V gene are MGHRA and YSYEKL. V dropped 0 bases and J dropped 4 bases, with 6 bases sitting between them. The CDR3 is made up of 13 amino acids. The CDR3 protein is CASSQDFRTEAFF. In DNA form, the CDR3 reads TGCGCCAGCAGCCAAGATTTCCGCACTGAAGCTTTCTTT.

This clonotype has at least ten counts. The gene calls are TRBV6-1 and TRBJ1-4; D call uncertain. This CDR3 has 12 amino acids. V was clipped by 3 bases and J by 11 bases, with 10 bases between them. Germline CDR1 is MNHNS and CDR2 is SASEGT. CDR3 protein: CASSDFPWKLFF. DNA of the CDR3: TGTGCCAGCAGTGATTTTCCGTGGAAACTGTTTTTT.

The sample holds many counts of this clonotype. The chain is built from TRBV29-1 and TRBJ2-7, with D unclear. There are 12 residues in the CDR3. Trimming pared 7 bases from V and 5 bases from J, leaving 15 bases between. Looked up from germline, CDR1 is SQVTM and CDR2 is ANQGSEA. DNA for the CDR3: TGCAGCGGACTGGACCATCAGGACGAGCAGTACTTC. This encodes CSGLDHQDEQYF.

This clonotype was counted at least ten times. The chain combines TRBV28 with TRBJ2-5, with TRBD2 identical over 7 bases. Germline trimming cut 7 bases from V and 5 bases from J; bases unmatched to any gene: 7. This CDR3 spans 13 amino acids. CDR1 and CDR2 from the germline V gene are MDHEN and SYDVKM. CDR3: CASTWGGRETQYF. The CDR3 DNA is TGTGCCAGCACCTGGGGGGGTAGGGAGACCCAGTACTTC. The whole variable domain, filled in from reference TRBV28 and TRBJ2-5, reads DVKVTQSSRYLVKRTGEKVFLECVQDMDHENMFWYRQDPGLGLRLIYFSYDVKMKEKGDIPEGYSVSREKKERFSLILESASTNQTSMYLCASTWGGRETQYFGPGTRLLVL.

This clonotype was seen at least ten times. The genes are TRBV9 and TRBJ2-1; D remains ambiguous. V shed 4 bases and J shed 7 bases, with 9 bases lying between them. This CDR3 has 12 amino acids. Germline CDR1 is SGDLS and CDR2 is YYNGEE. The CDR3 DNA is TGTGCCAGCAGCCCCCGAAGGAATGAGCAGTTCTTC. Its translation: CASSPRRNEQFF.

In this sample, this clonotype turned up many times. The J gene is TRBJ1-5, the V gene TRBV5-5; D is perhaps TRBD1 (5 bases). Looked up from germline, CDR1 is SGHKS and CDR2 is YYEKEE (reference sequence). Trimming removed 3 bases at V and 0 bases at J, with 10 bases between. This CDR3 is built from 15 residues. The CDR3 bases are TGTGCCAGCAGCTCGACAGTATTTAGCAATCAGCCCCAGCATTTT. It yields the protein CASSSTVFSNQPQHF.

Ten or more counts support this clonotype. The chain carries TRBV12-3 or TRBV12-4 and TRBJ2-3; 14 bases fit TRBD2. The CDR3 is 15 amino acids. The ends lost 5 bases at V and 5 bases at J; junction bases unmatched: 3. The CDR3 region has the DNA TGTGCCAGCAGTCGACTAGCGGGGGGGGGAGATACGCAGTATTTT. It yields the protein CASSRLAGGGDTQYF.